This T cell receptor (beta chain) derives from a study of T cells after yellow fever vaccination. TCRdb used MiXCR to reprocess the 5' RACE reads, holding one entry per CDR3 protein. The table has around 530,000 distinct CDR3 sequences, about 17% seen once; the top ten hold 15% to 20%. V was trimmed by 8 bases and J by 1 base, leaving 21 bases between them. The CDR3 runs to 16 residues. The germline gives CDR1 SEHNR, CDR2 FQNEAQ (reference sequence). The sample holds a few counts of this clonotype. The input for sequencing was PBMCs, taken about 5 days after the first yellow fever vaccination. This receptor was taken from a man in his late teens or twenties who received the YFV17D yellow fever vaccine. The chain employs TRBV7-9 and TRBJ2-7; D gene unclear. The CDR3 region has the DNA TGTGCCAGCGGGCATCCCCAAGGCGGTGGTTCCTACGAGCAGTACTTC. The encoded protein is CASGHPQGGGSYEQYF.